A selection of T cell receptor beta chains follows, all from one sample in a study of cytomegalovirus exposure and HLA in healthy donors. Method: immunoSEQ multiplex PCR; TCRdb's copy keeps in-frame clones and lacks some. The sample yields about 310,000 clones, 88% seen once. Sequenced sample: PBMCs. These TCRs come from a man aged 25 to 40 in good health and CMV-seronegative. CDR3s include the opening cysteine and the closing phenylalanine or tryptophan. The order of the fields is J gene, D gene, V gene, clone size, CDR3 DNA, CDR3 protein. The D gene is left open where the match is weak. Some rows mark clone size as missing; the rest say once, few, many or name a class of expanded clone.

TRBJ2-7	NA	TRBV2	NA	TGTGCCAGCAGTACGAACACAGTTAACGAGCAGTACTTC	CASSTNTVNEQYF
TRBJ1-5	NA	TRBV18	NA	TGTGCCAGCTCCCCCTCAGGGGAAAATCAGCCCCAGCATTTT	CASSPSGENQPQHF
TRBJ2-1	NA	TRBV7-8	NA	TGTGCCAGCAGCTCCTACCCGGGACACTATACACAGTTCTTC	CASSSYPGHYTQFF
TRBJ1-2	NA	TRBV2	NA	TGTGCCAGCAGTAATAATAGACAGTGGCAGGCAGGCTACACCTTC	CASSNNRQWQAGYTF
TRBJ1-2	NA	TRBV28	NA	TGTGCCATCAAACAGAAGCACTATGGCTACACCTTC	CAIKQKHYGYTF
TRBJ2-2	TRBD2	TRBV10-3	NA	TGTGCCATCAGCAACCCGACTAGCGGGGTAACCAACACCGGGGAGCTGTTTTTT	CAISNPTSGVTNTGELFF
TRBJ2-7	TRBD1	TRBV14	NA	TGTGCCAGCAGCCGCGACAGGGGGCGATACGAGCAGTACTTC	CASSRDRGRYEQYF
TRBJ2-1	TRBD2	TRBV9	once	TGTGCCAGCAGCGTAGCTTCGACGACTAGCACGAGCTCCTACAATGAGCAGTTCTTC	CASSVASTTSTSSYNEQFF
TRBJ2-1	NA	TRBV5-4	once	TGTGCCAGCAGCTTACCGAGCTCCTACAATGAGCAGTTCTTC	CASSLPSSYNEQFF
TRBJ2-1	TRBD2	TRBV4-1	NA	TGCGCCAGCAGCCAAGATGGTAGCGGGGGGCCCCCGGGCAATGAGCAGTTCTTC	CASSQDGSGGPPGNEQFF
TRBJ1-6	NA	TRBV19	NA	TGTGCCAGTAGTATATCGGATCCGCTGAGGGATAATTCACCCCTCCACTTT	CASSISDPLRDNSPLHF
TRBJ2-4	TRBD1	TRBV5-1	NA	TGCGCCAGCAGCTTGGGACAGGGTCAAGCCAAAAACATTCAGTACTTC	CASSLGQGQAKNIQYF
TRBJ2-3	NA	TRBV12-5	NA	TGTGCTAGTGTCCCCGGCCTAGTAGATACGCAGTATTTT	CASVPGLVDTQYF
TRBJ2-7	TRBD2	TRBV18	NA	TGTGCCAACTCTCGGGGGGGGGAGTACGAGCAGTACTTC	CANSRGGEYEQYF
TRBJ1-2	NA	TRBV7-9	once	TGTGCCAGCAGCTTATACGACGAGACTTCAAACTATGGCTACACCTTC	CASSLYDETSNYGYTF
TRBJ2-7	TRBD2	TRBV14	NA	TGTGCCAGCAGCCGAAGAACTAGCGGGGGAAACGAGCAGTACTTC	CASSRRTSGGNEQYF
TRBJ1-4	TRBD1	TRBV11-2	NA	TGTGCCAGCAGCTTAGGGATCCCAGGGGGTGAAAAACTGTTTTTT	CASSLGIPGGEKLFF
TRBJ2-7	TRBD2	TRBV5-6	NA	TGTGCCAGCAGCTTCGGGGGGAACTCCTACGAGCAGTACTTC	CASSFGGNSYEQYF
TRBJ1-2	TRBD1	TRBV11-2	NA	TGTGCCAGCAGTCAACCCGGGACAGGGACTGGTGGCTACACCTTC	CASSQPGTGTGGYTF
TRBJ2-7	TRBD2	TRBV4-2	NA	TGTGCCAGCAGCCAAGCCCTTAGCGGGGCAAGCTCCTACGAGCAGTACTTC	CASSQALSGASSYEQYF
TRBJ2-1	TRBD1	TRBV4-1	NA	TGCGCCAGCAGCCAAGACTCGGGACAGGTCTACAATGAGCAGTTCTTC	CASSQDSGQVYNEQFF
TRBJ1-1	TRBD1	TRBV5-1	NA	TGCGCCAGCAAAAATCAGGGGGAGGTCACTGAAGCTTTCTTT	CASKNQGEVTEAFF
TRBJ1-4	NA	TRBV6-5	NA	TGTGCCAGCAGTTACGGGGGCCCCTCGACGGAAAAACTGTTTTTT	CASSYGGPSTEKLFF
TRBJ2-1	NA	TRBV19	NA	TGTGCCAGTAGTATAGCACGGGAGCAGTTCTTC	CASSIAREQFF
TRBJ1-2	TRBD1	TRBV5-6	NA	TGTGCCAGCAGCCCGGGGACAGCACTCTATGGCTACACCTTC	CASSPGTALYGYTF
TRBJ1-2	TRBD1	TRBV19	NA	TGTGCCAGCAGGGACAGCGTCTATGGCTACACCTTC	CASRDSVYGYTF
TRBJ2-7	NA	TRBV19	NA	TGTGCCAGTAGTAAAAACAGAGCCTACGAGCAGTACTTC	CASSKNRAYEQYF
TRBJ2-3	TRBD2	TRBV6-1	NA	TGTGCCAGCAGTGGACTAGCGGGGGGGACAGATACGCAGTATTTT	CASSGLAGGTDTQYF
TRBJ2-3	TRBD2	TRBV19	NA	TGTGCCAGTAGTATCTTAGCGGGGGGCACAGATACGCAGTATTTT	CASSILAGGTDTQYF
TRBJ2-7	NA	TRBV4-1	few	TGCGCCAGCAGCCCGGGACACCTCGCCTACGAGCAGTACTTC	CASSPGHLAYEQYF
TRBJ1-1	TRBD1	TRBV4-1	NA	TGCGCCAGCAGCCCCGATAGTAACAGGGGGCAATCTGAAGCTTTCTTT	CASSPDSNRGQSEAFF
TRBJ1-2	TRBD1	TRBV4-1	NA	TGCGCCAGCAGCCAAGGTCCCTTCACCCGACAGGGGAACAGAAACTATGGCTACACCTTC	CASSQGPFTRQGNRNYGYTF
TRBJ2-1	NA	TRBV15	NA	TGTGCCACCAGCAGAGCGGGCAATGAGCAGTTCTTC	CATSRAGNEQFF
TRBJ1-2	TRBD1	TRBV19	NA	TGTGCCAGTAGATGGGCCGGGACAGGGGGCTCCAACTATGGCTACACCTTC	CASRWAGTGGSNYGYTF
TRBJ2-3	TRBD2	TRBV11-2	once	TGTGCCAGCAGCTTACTAGCGGGGGGATTTAATACGCAGTATTTT	CASSLLAGGFNTQYF
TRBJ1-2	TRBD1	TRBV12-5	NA	TGTGCTAGTGGTTCCCTCTGGGGGCAGGGGGCCTATTCCAACTATGGCTACACCTTC	CASGSLWGQGAYSNYGYTF
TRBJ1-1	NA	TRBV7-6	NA	TGTGCCAGCAGCTCACAGGGTATGAACACTGAAGCTTTCTTT	CASSSQGMNTEAFF
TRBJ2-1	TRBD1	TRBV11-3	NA	TGTGCCAGCAGCTTAAGGCAGGGGGTAAGTGAGCAGTTCTTC	CASSLRQGVSEQFF
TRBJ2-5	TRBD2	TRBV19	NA	TGTGCCAGTAGTATAGACGTCCTGACTAGCGGGGGGGATCAAGAGACCCAGTACTTC	CASSIDVLTSGGDQETQYF
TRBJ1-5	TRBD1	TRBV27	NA	TGTGCCAGCAGTCTAGAGGCGACAGGGAGGTTTCAGCCCCAGCATTTT	CASSLEATGRFQPQHF
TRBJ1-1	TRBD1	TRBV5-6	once	TGTGCCAGCAGCTTGGTGACAGGGACTGAAGCTTTCTTT	CASSLVTGTEAFF
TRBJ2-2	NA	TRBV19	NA	TGTGCCATACGAAAGGTAGCCACCGGGGAGCTGTTTTTT	CAIRKVATGELFF
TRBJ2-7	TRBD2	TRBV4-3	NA	TGCGCCAGCAGCCAAGCCTTAGCGGGGGGAGAGAACGAGCAGTACTTC	CASSQALAGGENEQYF
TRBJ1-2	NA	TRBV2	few	TGTGCCACCCTGGCCCTAAGGAGCTACGGCTACACCTTC	CATLALRSYGYTF
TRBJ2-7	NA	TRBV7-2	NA	TGTGCCAGCAGCCCTGTTCGGTACGAGCAGTACTTC	CASSPVRYEQYF
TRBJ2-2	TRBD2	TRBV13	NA	TGTGCCAGCAGCCCGACTAGCGGGGGGACCGAAACCGGGGAGCTGTTTTTT	CASSPTSGGTETGELFF
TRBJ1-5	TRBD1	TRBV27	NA	TGTGCCAGCAGTCCAGGATGGACAGGGGGAGGGCCCCAGCATTTT	CASSPGWTGGGPQHF
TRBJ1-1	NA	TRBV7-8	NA	TGTGCCAGCAGCTTAGGCCTTGAACTTGAAGCTTTCTTT	CASSLGLELEAFF
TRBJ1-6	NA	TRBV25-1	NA	TGTGCCAGCAGTGGGGGGGGGACATTATCCGTCCACTTT	CASSGGGTLSVHF
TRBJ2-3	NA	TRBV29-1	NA	TGCAGCGTTGAAGGCGTAAGGGGAACCACAGATACGCAGTATTTT	CSVEGVRGTTDTQYF
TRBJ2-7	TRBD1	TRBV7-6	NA	TGTGCCAGCAGCTTAGCCGGACAGGGGTTGGGGGAGCAGTACTTC	CASSLAGQGLGEQYF
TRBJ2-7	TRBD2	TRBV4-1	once	TGCGCCAGCAGCCCTCGGCTAGCGGGGGGAATCCTGACCCTAAGGGAAGTGGAGCAGTACTTC	CASSPRLAGGILTLREVEQYF
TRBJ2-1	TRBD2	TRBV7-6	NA	TGTGCCAGCAGCTTATGGGGGACTAGTGGGGAAGGGCAGTTCTTC	CASSLWGTSGEGQFF
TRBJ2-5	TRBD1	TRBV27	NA	TGTGCCAGCAGTCCGTCAGGGGGAGTCCGGGAGACCCAGTACTTC	CASSPSGGVRETQYF
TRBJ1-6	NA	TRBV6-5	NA	TGTGCCAGCAGTGAAGAGAAACCCCTCCACTTT	CASSEEKPLHF
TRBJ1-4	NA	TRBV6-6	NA	TGTGCCAGCAGTTACCCCCTTGAGGGAGGTCGTGAAAAACTGTTTTTT	CASSYPLEGGREKLFF
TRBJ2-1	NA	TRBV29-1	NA	TGCAGCGTTGGGCTGTGGACAGCCGACTACAATGAGCAGTTCTTC	CSVGLWTADYNEQFF
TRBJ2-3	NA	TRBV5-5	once	TGTGCCAGCAGCTTGGTGGAGGGGGCATTGGATACGCAGTATTTT	CASSLVEGALDTQYF
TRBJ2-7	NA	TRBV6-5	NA	TGTGCCAGCTGGAATGAGCGGGCCTACGAGCAGTACTTC	CASWNERAYEQYF
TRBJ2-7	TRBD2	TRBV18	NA	TGTGCCAGCTCACCACCGCTAATCGTAGCGGGGGACCGCCTCGAGCAGTACTTC	CASSPPLIVAGDRLEQYF